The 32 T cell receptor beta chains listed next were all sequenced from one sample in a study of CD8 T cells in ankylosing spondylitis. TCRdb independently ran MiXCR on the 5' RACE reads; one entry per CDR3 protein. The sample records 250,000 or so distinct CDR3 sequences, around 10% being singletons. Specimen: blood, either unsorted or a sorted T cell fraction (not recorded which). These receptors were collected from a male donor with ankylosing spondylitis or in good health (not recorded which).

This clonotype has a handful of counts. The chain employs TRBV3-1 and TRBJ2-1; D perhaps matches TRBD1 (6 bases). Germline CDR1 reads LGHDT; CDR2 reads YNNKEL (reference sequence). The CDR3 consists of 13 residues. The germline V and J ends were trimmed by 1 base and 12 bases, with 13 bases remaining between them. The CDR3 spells CASSQGPGARQFF. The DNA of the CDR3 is TGTGCCAGCAGCCAAGGCCCAGGGGCACGGCAGTTCTTC.

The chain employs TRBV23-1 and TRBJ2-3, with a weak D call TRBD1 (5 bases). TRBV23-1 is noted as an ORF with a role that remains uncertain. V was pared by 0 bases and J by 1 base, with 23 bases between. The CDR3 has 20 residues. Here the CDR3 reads CASSQSRPLPQGRGTDTQYF. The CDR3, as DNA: TGCGCCAGCAGTCAATCACGGCCCCTTCCCCAAGGCAGGGGCACAGATACGCAGTATTTT.

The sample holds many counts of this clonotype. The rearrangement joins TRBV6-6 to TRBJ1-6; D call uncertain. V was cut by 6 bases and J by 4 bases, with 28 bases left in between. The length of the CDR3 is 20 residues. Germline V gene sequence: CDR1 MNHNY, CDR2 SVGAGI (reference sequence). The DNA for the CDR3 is TGTGCCAGCAGCAGTTACGAGGTAGTTGCACCACCTTCTTATAATTCACCCCTCCACTTT. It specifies CASSSYEVVAPPSYNSPLHF.

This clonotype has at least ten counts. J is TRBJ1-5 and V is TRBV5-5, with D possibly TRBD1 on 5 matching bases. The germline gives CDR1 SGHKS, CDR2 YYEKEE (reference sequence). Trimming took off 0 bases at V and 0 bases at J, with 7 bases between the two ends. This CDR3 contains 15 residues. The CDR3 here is CASSLEGDSNQPQHF. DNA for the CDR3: TGTGCCAGCAGCTTGGAAGGGGATAGCAATCAGCCCCAGCATTTT.

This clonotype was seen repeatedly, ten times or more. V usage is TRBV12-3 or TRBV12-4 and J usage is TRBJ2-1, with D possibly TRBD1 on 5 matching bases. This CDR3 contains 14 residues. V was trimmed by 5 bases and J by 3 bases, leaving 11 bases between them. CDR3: CASSHARVYNEQFF. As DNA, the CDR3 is TGTGCCAGCAGTCACGCCAGGGTCTACAATGAGCAGTTCTTC.

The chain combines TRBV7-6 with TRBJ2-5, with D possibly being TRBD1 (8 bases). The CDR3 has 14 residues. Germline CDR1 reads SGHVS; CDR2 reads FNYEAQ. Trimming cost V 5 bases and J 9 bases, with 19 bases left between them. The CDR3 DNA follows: TGTGCCAGCAGCCCTGGGACAGGCCGGGGGGCCCAGTACTTC. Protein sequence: CASSPGTGRGAQYF.

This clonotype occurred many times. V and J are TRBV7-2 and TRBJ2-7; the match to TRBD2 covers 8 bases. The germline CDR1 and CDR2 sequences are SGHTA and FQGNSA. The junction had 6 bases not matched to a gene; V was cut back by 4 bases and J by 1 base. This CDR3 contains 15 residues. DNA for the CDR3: TGTGCCAGCAGCTGGGGACTAGGGGTTTCCTACGAGCAGTACTTC. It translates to CASSWGLGVSYEQYF.

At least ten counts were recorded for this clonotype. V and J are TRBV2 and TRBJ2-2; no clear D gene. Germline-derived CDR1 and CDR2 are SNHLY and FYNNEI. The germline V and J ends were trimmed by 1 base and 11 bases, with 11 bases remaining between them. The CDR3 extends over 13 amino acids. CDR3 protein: CASSEGVWGELFF. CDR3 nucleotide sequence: TGTGCCAGCAGTGAAGGGGTGTGGGGAGAGCTGTTTTTT.

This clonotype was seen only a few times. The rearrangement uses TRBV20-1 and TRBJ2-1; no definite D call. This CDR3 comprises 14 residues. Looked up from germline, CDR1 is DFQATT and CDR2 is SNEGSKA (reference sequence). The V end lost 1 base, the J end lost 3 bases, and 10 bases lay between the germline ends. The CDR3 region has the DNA TGCAGTGCTAGAGGGCAGTGGGACTACAATGAGCAGTTCTTC. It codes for CSARGQWDYNEQFF.

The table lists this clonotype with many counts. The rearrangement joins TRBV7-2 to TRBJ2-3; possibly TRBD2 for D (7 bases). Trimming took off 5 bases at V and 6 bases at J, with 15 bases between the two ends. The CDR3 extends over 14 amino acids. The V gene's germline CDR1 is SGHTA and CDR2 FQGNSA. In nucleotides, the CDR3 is TGTGCCAGCAGCCGAGGGGGGGCAATCGATACGCAGTATTTT. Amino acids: CASSRGGAIDTQYF.

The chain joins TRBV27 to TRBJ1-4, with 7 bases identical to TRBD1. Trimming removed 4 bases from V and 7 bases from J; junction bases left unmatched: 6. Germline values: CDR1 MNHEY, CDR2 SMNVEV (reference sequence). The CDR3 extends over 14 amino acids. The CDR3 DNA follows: TGTGCCAGCAGTTCGACAGGGTGGAGTGAAAAACTGTTTTTT. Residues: CASSSTGWSEKLFF. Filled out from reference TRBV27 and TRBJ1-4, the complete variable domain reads EAQVTQNPRYLITVTGKKLTVTCSQNMNHEYMSWYRQDPGLGLRQIYYSMNVEVTDKGDVPEGYKVSRKEKRNFPLILESPSPNQTSLYFCASSSTGWSEKLFFGSGTQLSVL.

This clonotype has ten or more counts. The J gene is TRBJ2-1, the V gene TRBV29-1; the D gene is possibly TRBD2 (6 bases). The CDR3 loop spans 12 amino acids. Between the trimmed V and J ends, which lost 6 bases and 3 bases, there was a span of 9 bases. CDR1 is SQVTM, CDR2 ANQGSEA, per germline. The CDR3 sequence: CSVSTSYNEQFF. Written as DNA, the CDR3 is TGCAGCGTATCGACTAGCTACAATGAGCAGTTCTTC.

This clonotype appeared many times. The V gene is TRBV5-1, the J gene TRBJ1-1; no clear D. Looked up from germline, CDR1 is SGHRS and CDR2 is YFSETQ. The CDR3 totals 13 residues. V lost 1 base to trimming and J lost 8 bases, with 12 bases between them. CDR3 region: CASSLSGGREAFF. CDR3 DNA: TGCGCCAGCAGCTTGTCGGGTGGCAGAGAAGCTTTCTTT. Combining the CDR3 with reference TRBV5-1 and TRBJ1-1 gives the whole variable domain KAGVTQTPRYLIKTRGQQVTLSCSPISGHRSVSWYQQTPGQGLQFLFEYFSETQRNKGNFPGRFSGRQFSNSRSEMNVSTLELGDSALYLCASSLSGGREAFFGQGTRLTVV.

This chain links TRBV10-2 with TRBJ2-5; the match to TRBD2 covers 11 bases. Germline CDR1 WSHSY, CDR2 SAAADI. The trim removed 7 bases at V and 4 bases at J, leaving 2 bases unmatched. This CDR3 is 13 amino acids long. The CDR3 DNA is TGCGCCAGCAAAACTAGCGGGAGAGAGACCCAGTACTTC. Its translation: CASKTSGRETQYF.

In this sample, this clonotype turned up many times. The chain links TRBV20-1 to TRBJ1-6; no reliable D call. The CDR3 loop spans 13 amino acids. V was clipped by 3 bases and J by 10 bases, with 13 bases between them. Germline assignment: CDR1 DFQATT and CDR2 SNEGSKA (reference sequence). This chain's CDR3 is CSASVAAGSPLHF. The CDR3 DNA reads TGCAGTGCTAGCGTCGCCGCCGGGTCACCCCTCCACTTT.

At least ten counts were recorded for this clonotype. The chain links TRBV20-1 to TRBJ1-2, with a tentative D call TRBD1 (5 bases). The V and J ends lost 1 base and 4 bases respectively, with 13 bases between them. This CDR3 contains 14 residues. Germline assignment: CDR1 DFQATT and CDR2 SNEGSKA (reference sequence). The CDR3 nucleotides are TGCAGTGCTAGAGGCGGGGCGGATGGCTATGGCTACACCTTC. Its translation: CSARGGADGYGYTF.

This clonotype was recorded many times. The chain's CDR3 is CASKLTGELFF. CDR3 DNA sequence: TGCGCCAGCAAGTTGACCGGGGAGCTGTTTTTT. V gene TRBV5-1 combines with J gene TRBJ2-2; D call uncertain. The CDR3 runs to 11 residues. Germline V lookup: CDR1 SGHRS, CDR2 YFSETQ. With 6 bases removed from V and 5 bases from J, the gap between germline ends came to 5 bases.

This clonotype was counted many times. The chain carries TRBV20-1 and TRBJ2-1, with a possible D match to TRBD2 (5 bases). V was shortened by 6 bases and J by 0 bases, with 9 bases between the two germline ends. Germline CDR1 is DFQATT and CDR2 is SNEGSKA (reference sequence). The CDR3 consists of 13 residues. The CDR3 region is CSAWRVSYNEQFF. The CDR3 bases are TGCAGTGCCTGGCGGGTCTCCTACAATGAGCAGTTCTTC.

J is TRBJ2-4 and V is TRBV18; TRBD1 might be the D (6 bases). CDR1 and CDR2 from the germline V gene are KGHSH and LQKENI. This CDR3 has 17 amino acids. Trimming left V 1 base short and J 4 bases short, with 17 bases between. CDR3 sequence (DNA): TGTGCCAGCTCACCACGATTCGAGCAGGGGACAAAAAACATTCAGTACTTC. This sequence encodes CASSPRFEQGTKNIQYF.

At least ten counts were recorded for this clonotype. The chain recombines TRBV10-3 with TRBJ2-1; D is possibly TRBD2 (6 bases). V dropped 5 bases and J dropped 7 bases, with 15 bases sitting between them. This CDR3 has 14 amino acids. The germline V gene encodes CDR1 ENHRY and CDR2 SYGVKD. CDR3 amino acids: CAISTAGSRNEQFF. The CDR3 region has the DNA TGTGCCATCAGTACGGCGGGATCAAGGAATGAGCAGTTCTTC.

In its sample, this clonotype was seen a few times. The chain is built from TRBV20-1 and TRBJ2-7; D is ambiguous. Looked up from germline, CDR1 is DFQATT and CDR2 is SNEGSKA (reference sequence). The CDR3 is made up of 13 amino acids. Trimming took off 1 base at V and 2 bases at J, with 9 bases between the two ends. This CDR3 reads CSARAGGPYEQYF. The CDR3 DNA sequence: TGCAGTGCTAGAGCTGGCGGCCCCTACGAGCAGTACTTC.

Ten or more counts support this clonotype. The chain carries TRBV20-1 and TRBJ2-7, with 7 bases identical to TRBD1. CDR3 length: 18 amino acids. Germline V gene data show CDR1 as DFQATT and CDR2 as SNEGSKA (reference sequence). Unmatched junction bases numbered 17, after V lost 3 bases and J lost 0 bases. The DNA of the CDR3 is TGCAGTGCTAGGCTCGCACCAACAGGGGCCTTAGACTCCTACGAGCAGTACTTC. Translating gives CSARLAPTGALDSYEQYF.

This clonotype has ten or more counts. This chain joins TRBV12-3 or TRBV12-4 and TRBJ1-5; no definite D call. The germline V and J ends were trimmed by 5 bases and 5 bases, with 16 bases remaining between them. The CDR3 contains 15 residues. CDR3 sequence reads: CASSRTTGSDQPQHF. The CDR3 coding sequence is TGTGCCAGCAGTCGGACGACCGGATCCGATCAGCCCCAGCATTTT.

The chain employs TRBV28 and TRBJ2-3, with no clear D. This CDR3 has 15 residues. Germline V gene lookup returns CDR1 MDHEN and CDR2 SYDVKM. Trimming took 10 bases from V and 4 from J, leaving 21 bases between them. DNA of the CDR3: TGTGCCACCATTCCGGTCTGGAGTCCATCAGATACGCAGTATTTT. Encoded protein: CATIPVWSPSDTQYF.

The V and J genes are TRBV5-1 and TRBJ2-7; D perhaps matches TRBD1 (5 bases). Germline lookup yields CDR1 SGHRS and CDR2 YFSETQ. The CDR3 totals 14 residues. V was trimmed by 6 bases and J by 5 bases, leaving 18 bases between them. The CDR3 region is CASTLGQGTHEQYF. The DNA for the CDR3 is TGCGCCAGCACACTCGGGCAGGGAACCCACGAGCAGTACTTC. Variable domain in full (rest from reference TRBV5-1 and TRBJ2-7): KAGVTQTPRYLIKTRGQQVTLSCSPISGHRSVSWYQQTPGQGLQFLFEYFSETQRNKGNFPGRFSGRQFSNSRSEMNVSTLELGDSALYLCASTLGQGTHEQYFGPGTRLTVT.

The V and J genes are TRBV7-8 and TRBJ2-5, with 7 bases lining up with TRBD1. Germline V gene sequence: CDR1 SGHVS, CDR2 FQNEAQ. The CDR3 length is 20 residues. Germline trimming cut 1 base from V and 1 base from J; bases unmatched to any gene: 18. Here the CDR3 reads CASSLGWKGKGTVPQETQYF. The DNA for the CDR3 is TGTGCCAGCAGCTTAGGATGGAAGGGGAAAGGGACAGTCCCCCAAGAGACCCAGTACTTC.

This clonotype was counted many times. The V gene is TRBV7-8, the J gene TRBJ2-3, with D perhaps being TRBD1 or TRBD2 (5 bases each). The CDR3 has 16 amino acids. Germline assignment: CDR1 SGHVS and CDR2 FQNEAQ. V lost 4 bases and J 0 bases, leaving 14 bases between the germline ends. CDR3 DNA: TGTGCCAGCAGCTCCTCCGGGACGACAAGCACAGATACGCAGTATTTT. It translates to CASSSSGTTSTDTQYF.

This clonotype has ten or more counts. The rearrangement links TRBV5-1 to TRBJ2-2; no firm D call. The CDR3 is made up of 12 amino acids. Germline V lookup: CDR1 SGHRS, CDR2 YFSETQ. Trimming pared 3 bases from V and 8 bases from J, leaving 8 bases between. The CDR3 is CASSSRLGELFF. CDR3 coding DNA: TGCGCCAGCAGCTCTAGATTGGGGGAGCTGTTTTTT.

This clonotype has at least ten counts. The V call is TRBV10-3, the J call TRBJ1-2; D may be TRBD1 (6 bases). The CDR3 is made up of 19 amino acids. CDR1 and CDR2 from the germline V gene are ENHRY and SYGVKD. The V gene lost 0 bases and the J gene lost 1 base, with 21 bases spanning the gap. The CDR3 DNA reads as TGTGCCATCAGTGAGTCTGGGAACCGGGGGCCCTCTAATAACTATGGCTACACCTTC. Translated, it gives CAISESGNRGPSNNYGYTF.

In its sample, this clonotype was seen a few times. CDR3 in amino acids: CASSLLRTTNYGYTF. The CDR3 nucleotides are TGTGCCAGCAGCTTATTAAGGACTACCAACTATGGCTACACCTTC. The V gene is TRBV7-9, the J gene TRBJ1-2; D is ambiguous. V lost 2 bases, J lost 2 bases, and 12 bases lay in between. Germline CDR1 and CDR2: SEHNR and FQNEAQ (reference sequence). CDR3 length equals 15 residues.

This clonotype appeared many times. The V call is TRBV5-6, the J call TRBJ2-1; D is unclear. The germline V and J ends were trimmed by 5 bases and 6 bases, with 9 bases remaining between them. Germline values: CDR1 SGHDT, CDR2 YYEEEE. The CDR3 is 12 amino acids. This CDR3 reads CASRASLNEQFF. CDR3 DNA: TGTGCCAGCAGGGCCTCCCTCAATGAGCAGTTCTTC.

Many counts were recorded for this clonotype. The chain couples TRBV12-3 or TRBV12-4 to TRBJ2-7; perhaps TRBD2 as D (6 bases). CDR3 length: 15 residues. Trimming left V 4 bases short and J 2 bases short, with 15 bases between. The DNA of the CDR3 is TGTGCCAGCAGTTCCCACCCTAGCGTAACCTACGAGCAGTACTTC. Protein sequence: CASSSHPSVTYEQYF.